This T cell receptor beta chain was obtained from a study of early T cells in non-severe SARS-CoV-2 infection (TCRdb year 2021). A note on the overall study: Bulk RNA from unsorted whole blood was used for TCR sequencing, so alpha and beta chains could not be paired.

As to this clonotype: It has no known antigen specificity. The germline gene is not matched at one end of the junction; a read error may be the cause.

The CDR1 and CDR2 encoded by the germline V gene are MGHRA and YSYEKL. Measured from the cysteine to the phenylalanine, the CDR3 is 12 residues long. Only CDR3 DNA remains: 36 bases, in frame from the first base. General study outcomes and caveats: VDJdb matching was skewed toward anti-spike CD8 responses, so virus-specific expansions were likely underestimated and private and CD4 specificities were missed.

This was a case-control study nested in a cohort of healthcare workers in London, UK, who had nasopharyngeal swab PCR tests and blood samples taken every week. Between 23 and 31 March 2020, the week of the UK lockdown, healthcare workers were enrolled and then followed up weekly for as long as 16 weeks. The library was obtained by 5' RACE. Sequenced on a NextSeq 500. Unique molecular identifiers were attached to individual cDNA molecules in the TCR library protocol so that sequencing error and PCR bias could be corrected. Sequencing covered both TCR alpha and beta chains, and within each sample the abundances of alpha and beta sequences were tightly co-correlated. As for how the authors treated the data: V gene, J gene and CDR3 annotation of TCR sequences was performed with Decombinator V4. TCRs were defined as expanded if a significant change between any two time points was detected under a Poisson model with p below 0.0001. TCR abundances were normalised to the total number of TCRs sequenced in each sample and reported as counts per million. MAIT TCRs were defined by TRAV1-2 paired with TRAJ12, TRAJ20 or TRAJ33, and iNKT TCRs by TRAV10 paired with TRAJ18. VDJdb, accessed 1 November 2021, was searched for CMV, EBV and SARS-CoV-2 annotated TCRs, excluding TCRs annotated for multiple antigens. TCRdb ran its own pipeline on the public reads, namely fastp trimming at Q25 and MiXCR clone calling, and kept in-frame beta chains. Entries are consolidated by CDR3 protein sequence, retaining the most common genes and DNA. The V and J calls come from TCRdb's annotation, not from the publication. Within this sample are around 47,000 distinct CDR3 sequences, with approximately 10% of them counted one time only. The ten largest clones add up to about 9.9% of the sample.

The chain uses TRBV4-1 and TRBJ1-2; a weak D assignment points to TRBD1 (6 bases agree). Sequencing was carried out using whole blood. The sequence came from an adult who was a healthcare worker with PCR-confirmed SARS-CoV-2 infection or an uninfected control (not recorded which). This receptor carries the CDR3 CASSQGNYRAYF. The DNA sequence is TGCGCCAGCAGCCAAGGGAATTACAGGGCATACTTC.